The rows below give T cell receptor beta chains drawn from one sample of a study of cytomegalovirus exposure and HLA in healthy donors. Assay used: immunoSEQ multiplex PCR; TCRdb lists only in-frame clones, some missing. The table lists 170,000 or so clones, approximately 80% of them singletons. Sequencing was carried out using PBMCs. The receptors stem from a woman in her 30s in good health and CMV-seronegative. Each CDR3 is given with its conserved first and last residue. The order of the fields is clone size, V gene, J gene, D gene, CDR3 DNA, CDR3 protein. A D gene is named only where the DNA matches it firmly. Clone size is stated in some rows and not others, as once, few, many or a class when expanded.

clone_size: NA
v_call: TRBV7-2
j_call: TRBJ2-7
d_call: TRBD1
cdr3_nt: TGTGCCAGCAGCAGGGGACAGGGACGCTACGAGCAGTACTTC
cdr3_aa: CASSRGQGRYEQYF

clone_size: few
v_call: TRBV27
j_call: TRBJ2-7
d_call: NA
cdr3_nt: TGTGCCAGCAGTTTTGGAGCCTCCTACGAGCAGTACTTC
cdr3_aa: CASSFGASYEQYF

clone_size: NA
v_call: TRBV7-9
j_call: TRBJ2-5
d_call: TRBD2
cdr3_nt: TGTGCCAGCAGCTTAAAAGCGGGGAGAAACCAAGAGACCCAGTACTTC
cdr3_aa: CASSLKAGRNQETQYF

clone_size: NA
v_call: TRBV7-9
j_call: TRBJ2-7
d_call: NA
cdr3_nt: TGTGCCAGCAGCTTAATGAGTTCCGAGCAGTACTTC
cdr3_aa: CASSLMSSEQYF

clone_size: NA
v_call: TRBV5-1
j_call: TRBJ2-7
d_call: TRBD1
cdr3_nt: TGCGCCAGCAGCTTCCTTACCGGGACAGGTGTCGACGAGCAGTACTTC
cdr3_aa: CASSFLTGTGVDEQYF

clone_size: once
v_call: TRBV27
j_call: TRBJ2-1
d_call: TRBD2
cdr3_nt: TGTGCCAGCAGTTTGCTGCCTAGCGGGCTGAGAGGCGATGAGCAGTTCTTC
cdr3_aa: CASSLLPSGLRGDEQFF

clone_size: NA
v_call: TRBV5-4
j_call: TRBJ1-3
d_call: NA
cdr3_nt: TGTGCCAGCAGTTATAGTCGGGGAAACACCATATATTTT
cdr3_aa: CASSYSRGNTIYF

clone_size: NA
v_call: TRBV6-6
j_call: TRBJ2-5
d_call: NA
cdr3_nt: TGTGCCAGCAGTTACTCCGCCACGAGGAACCAAGAGACCCAGTACTTC
cdr3_aa: CASSYSATRNQETQYF

clone_size: NA
v_call: TRBV15
j_call: TRBJ1-1
d_call: NA
cdr3_nt: TGTGCCACCAGCCGAGACACCACTCTTGAAGCTTTCTTT
cdr3_aa: CATSRDTTLEAFF

clone_size: once
v_call: TRBV19
j_call: TRBJ1-1
d_call: TRBD1
cdr3_nt: TGTGCCAGTAGTATAGTAGCAGGGGGCGTGAAGGCTGAAGCTTTCTTT
cdr3_aa: CASSIVAGGVKAEAFF

clone_size: NA
v_call: TRBV4-1
j_call: TRBJ2-5
d_call: TRBD1
cdr3_nt: TGCGCCAGCAGCCAAGATCGGGGGACAGGGGTTCGGGAGACCCAGTACTTC
cdr3_aa: CASSQDRGTGVRETQYF

clone_size: NA
v_call: TRBV19
j_call: TRBJ1-3
d_call: NA
cdr3_nt: TGTGCCAGTAGTATAACCAGCTCTGGAAACACCATATATTTT
cdr3_aa: CASSITSSGNTIYF

clone_size: NA
v_call: TRBV5-1
j_call: TRBJ2-3
d_call: NA
cdr3_nt: TGCGCCAGCAGCTTGGGGGCAGGGGTCACAGATACGCAGTATTTT
cdr3_aa: CASSLGAGVTDTQYF

clone_size: NA
v_call: TRBV7-9
j_call: TRBJ2-7
d_call: NA
cdr3_nt: TGTTCCAGCAGCCACACGGGGGACGAGCAGTACTTC
cdr3_aa: CSSSHTGDEQYF

clone_size: NA
v_call: TRBV9
j_call: TRBJ2-3
d_call: TRBD2
cdr3_nt: TGTGCCAGCAGCGTAGGTCGTCCGGGAGGGGGGGCAGATACGCAGTATTTT
cdr3_aa: CASSVGRPGGGADTQYF

clone_size: NA
v_call: TRBV2
j_call: TRBJ2-1
d_call: TRBD2
cdr3_nt: TGTGCCAGCAGTGGGACTAGCGGGACGGGGAAGGAGCAGTTCTTC
cdr3_aa: CASSGTSGTGKEQFF

clone_size: NA
v_call: TRBV6-4
j_call: TRBJ2-1
d_call: TRBD1
cdr3_nt: TGTGCCAGCAGTCTGCCAGGGGGCACCTACAATGAGCAGTTCTTC
cdr3_aa: CASSLPGGTYNEQFF

clone_size: NA
v_call: TRBV27
j_call: TRBJ1-1
d_call: NA
cdr3_nt: TGTGCCAGCAGTCTCCAGATTAACACTGAAGCTTTCTTT
cdr3_aa: CASSLQINTEAFF

clone_size: NA
v_call: TRBV28
j_call: TRBJ1-6
d_call: NA
cdr3_nt: TGTGCCAGCAGTTTAGGGACGGGAGAAGGTCGGCCCCTCCACTTT
cdr3_aa: CASSLGTGEGRPLHF

clone_size: NA
v_call: TRBV6-1
j_call: TRBJ1-5
d_call: NA
cdr3_nt: TGTGCCAGCAGGATAGTCGGAGGGGATCAGCCCCAGCATTTT
cdr3_aa: CASRIVGGDQPQHF

clone_size: NA
v_call: TRBV28
j_call: TRBJ2-7
d_call: TRBD1
cdr3_nt: TGTGCCAGCAGTTTATTAGGCGCCCAGTCCACAGGGGGTCCCGAGCAGTACTTC
cdr3_aa: CASSLLGAQSTGGPEQYF

clone_size: NA
v_call: TRBV5-1
j_call: TRBJ2-5
d_call: NA
cdr3_nt: TGCGCCAGCAGCTTACAAGGGACTGAAGAGACCCAGTACTTC
cdr3_aa: CASSLQGTEETQYF

clone_size: NA
v_call: TRBV6-1
j_call: TRBJ1-6
d_call: NA
cdr3_nt: TGTGCCAGCAGAGGGGCCCAGGTCTATAATTCACCCCTCCACTTT
cdr3_aa: CASRGAQVYNSPLHF

clone_size: NA
v_call: TRBV7-9
j_call: TRBJ2-1
d_call: NA
cdr3_nt: TGTGCCAGCAGCTTATTGACGGGTGAGCAGTTCTTC
cdr3_aa: CASSLLTGEQFF

clone_size: NA
v_call: TRBV19
j_call: TRBJ1-5
d_call: TRBD1
cdr3_nt: TGTGCCAGTAGGACAGGGGGTAGAAGCAATCAGCCCCAGCATTTT
cdr3_aa: CASRTGGRSNQPQHF

clone_size: once
v_call: TRBV10-3
j_call: TRBJ2-7
d_call: NA
cdr3_nt: TGTGCCATCAAGCCGGGATTCATCTACGAGCAGTACTTC
cdr3_aa: CAIKPGFIYEQYF

clone_size: NA
v_call: TRBV18
j_call: TRBJ1-5
d_call: NA
cdr3_nt: TGTGCCAGCTCACCACAAACAGGTAATGCACAGCCCCAGCATTTT
cdr3_aa: CASSPQTGNAQPQHF

clone_size: few
v_call: TRBV5-4
j_call: TRBJ2-3
d_call: TRBD1
cdr3_nt: TGTGCCAGCAGCGGACAGGGTCGAGGGTCCACAGATACGCAGTATTTT
cdr3_aa: CASSGQGRGSTDTQYF

clone_size: NA
v_call: TRBV19
j_call: TRBJ1-2
d_call: NA
cdr3_nt: TGTGCCAGTAGTATCCAGGGTACCTATGGCTACACCTTC
cdr3_aa: CASSIQGTYGYTF

clone_size: few
v_call: TRBV4-2
j_call: TRBJ2-3
d_call: NA
cdr3_nt: TGTGCCAGCAGCCCGGGACTGCGCACAGATACGCAGTATTTT
cdr3_aa: CASSPGLRTDTQYF

clone_size: NA
v_call: TRBV5-1
j_call: TRBJ2-7
d_call: TRBD1
cdr3_nt: TGCGCCAGCGTCCCTATGACAGGGGCCTACGAGCAGTACTTC
cdr3_aa: CASVPMTGAYEQYF